Each of the 23 T cell receptor beta chains below was sequenced from the same sample in a study of human T cells and chemical hapten exposure. Time point reported: patch test 1, 2 weeks after DPC sensitization. Treatment denoted: therapeutic diphenylcyclopropenone sensitization with weekly scalp DPC. MiXCR, applied by TCRdb to the RACE reads, yields one record per CDR3 protein. Of around 150,000 distinct CDR3 sequences in the sample, about 14% are singletons; the top ten hold about 1.8%. Sequencing was performed on whole blood, taken in connection with sensitization to the hapten diphenylcyclopropenone (DPC). The source is a woman in her 30s with alopecia areata. Some clones in this sample may be carry-over from other donors' samples.

This clonotype was seen a handful of times. The V and J genes are TRBV28 and TRBJ1-2; possibly TRBD1 for D (5 bases). V lost 4 bases and J lost 4, with 7 bases in between. CDR3 length: 12 amino acids. CDR1 and CDR2 (germline): MDHEN, SYDVKM. DNA of the CDR3: TGTGCCAGCAGTTCCGGGGCCTATGGCTACACCTTC. Translation: CASSSGAYGYTF.

This sequence joins TRBV7-8 and TRBJ2-3, with 9 positions matching TRBD1. The CDR3 is made up of 17 amino acids. CDR1 is SGHVS, CDR2 FQNEAQ, per germline. Trimming took 8 bases from V and 1 from J; bases not matched to a gene: 13. As DNA, the CDR3 is TGTGCCAGCGGGCCTTACCCCAGACAGGGGGGCACAGATACGCAGTATTTT. Amino acids: CASGPYPRQGGTDTQYF.

This clonotype has more than one count but fewer than ten. The chain links TRBV28 to TRBJ1-5; the D is unclear. The germline V gene encodes CDR1 MDHEN and CDR2 SYDVKM. The CDR3 covers 10 residues. The germline V and J ends were trimmed by 4 bases and 15 bases, with 10 bases remaining between them. CDR3 sequence (DNA): TGTGCCAGCAGTTCCCGAGAATGGCATTTT. It codes for CASSSREWHF. Full variable domain (missing parts from reference TRBV28 and TRBJ1-5): DVKVTQSSRYLVKRTGEKVFLECVQDMDHENMFWYRQDPGLGLRLIYFSYDVKMKEKGDIPEGYSVSREKKERFSLILESASTNQTSMYLCASSSREWHFGDGTRLSIL.

The chain couples TRBV6-2 or TRBV6-3 to TRBJ2-2; a possible D gene is TRBD1 (6 bases). This CDR3 spans 14 amino acids. Between the trimmed V and J ends, which lost 6 bases and 8 bases, there was a span of 16 bases. Germline V gene data show CDR1 as MNHEY and CDR2 as SVGEGT. The CDR3 DNA is TGTGCCAGCAGCAACACAGGGATTTTTGGGGAGCTGTTTTTT. It is translated as CASSNTGIFGELFF.

This clonotype has a handful of counts. The V and J genes are TRBV20-1 and TRBJ2-5; 10 bases are shared with TRBD2. The CDR3 has 16 amino acids. Germline CDR1 and CDR2: DFQATT and SNEGSKA (reference sequence). Losses at the gene ends were 5 bases for V and 2 bases for J; bases not matched to a gene: 11. DNA of the CDR3: TGCAGTGCTCACATTATACTAGCGGGAAAGCAAGAGACCCAGTACTTC. Amino acid sequence: CSAHIILAGKQETQYF.

This clonotype has only a few counts. J is TRBJ1-3 and V is TRBV18, with D possibly TRBD1 on 5 matching bases. Looked up from germline, CDR1 is KGHSH and CDR2 is LQKENI. The CDR3 is 17 residues long. V was cut by 1 base and J by 2 bases, with 15 bases left in between. CDR3 loop: CASSPQTMRGTGNTIYF. CDR3 bases: TGTGCCAGCTCACCACAAACGATGAGGGGAACTGGAAACACCATATATTTT.

The V and J genes are TRBV28 and TRBJ2-2; unclear D gene. The V gene lost 7 bases and the J gene lost 3 bases, with 3 bases spanning the gap. Looked up from germline, CDR1 is MDHEN and CDR2 is SYDVKM. CDR3 length equals 11 residues. The DNA of the CDR3 is TGTGCCAGCACCTACACCGGGGAGCTGTTTTTT. It yields the protein CASTYTGELFF.

The chain couples TRBV11-2 to TRBJ1-1; D is unresolved. The CDR3 has 14 amino acids. Germline lookup yields CDR1 SGHAT and CDR2 FQNNGV. V was cut by 3 bases and J by 1 base, with 9 bases left in between. As DNA, the CDR3 is TGTGCCAGCAGCTTTAGTTTTGGGAACACTGAAGCTTTCTTT. Translating it yields CASSFSFGNTEAFF.

This clonotype was counted a few times. The CDR3 nucleotides are TGCAGTGCTAATGACAGGTCCTCCTACAATGAGCAGTTCTTC. The encoded protein is CSANDRSSYNEQFF. This chain uses TRBV20-1 with TRBJ2-1; possibly TRBD1 for D (6 bases). The V and J ends lost 4 bases and 0 bases respectively, with 10 bases between them. The CDR3 runs 14 residues. CDR1 DFQATT and CDR2 SNEGSKA come from the germline V gene (reference sequence).

The chain is built from TRBV5-1 and TRBJ1-1, with a tentative D call TRBD1 (6 bases). V was clipped by 4 bases and J by 5 bases, with 18 bases between them. CDR1 is SGHRS and CDR2 is YFSETQ in the germline V gene. This CDR3 spans 15 amino acids. The CDR3 DNA follows: TGCGCCAGCAGCCGTGGGGGCCGGGCGTGGACTGAAGCTTTCTTT. Translation: CASSRGGRAWTEAFF.

CDR3 sequence reads: CASSTRTGGAGNTIYF. DNA for the CDR3: TGTGCCAGCAGCACCCGGACAGGGGGAGCTGGAAACACCATATATTTT. The rearrangement links TRBV7-2 to TRBJ1-3; 10 bases align to TRBD1. The CDR3 is made up of 16 amino acids. Germline CDR1 and CDR2: SGHTA and FQGNSA. The ends lost 5 bases at V and 2 bases at J; junction bases unmatched: 6.

This chain connects TRBV4-1 to TRBJ2-1, with 8 bases identical to TRBD1. J was trimmed by 10 bases and V by 2 bases; bases with no gene match: 10. The CDR3 runs 15 residues. Germline values: CDR1 MGHRA, CDR2 YSYEKL. The CDR3 DNA is TGCGCCAGCAGCCAATCCGGGACAGGTGAGCGCGAGCAGTTCTTC. It translates to CASSQSGTGEREQFF.

The chain uses TRBV5-1 and TRBJ2-5; TRBD2 is a possible D gene (6 bases). CDR1 and CDR2 (germline): SGHRS, YFSETQ. The CDR3 contains 15 residues. Trimming shortened V by 4 bases and J by 0 bases, and 13 bases separated the two germline ends. The DNA for the CDR3 is TGCGCCAGCAGCCCCGGGACGGGGGACCAAGAGACCCAGTACTTC. Translating gives CASSPGTGDQETQYF.

This clonotype was observed at least ten times. The rearrangement links TRBV29-1 to TRBJ1-1; D not resolved. CDR1 and CDR2 from the germline V gene are SQVTM and ANQGSEA. The germline V and J ends were trimmed by 1 base and 0 bases, with 3 bases remaining between them. The CDR3 covers 12 residues. CDR3 sequence reads: CSVEAMNTEAFF. The CDR3 DNA sequence: TGCAGCGTTGAAGCGATGAACACTGAAGCTTTCTTT.

In DNA, the CDR3 is TGTGCCTGGAGTGGGACCAGCGGGGAGCTGTTTTTT. Translated, it gives CAWSGTSGELFF. The chain joins TRBV30 to TRBJ2-2; D unclear. V was shortened by 1 base and J by 7 bases, with 7 bases between the two germline ends. CDR3 size: 12 residues. The germline V gene encodes CDR1 GTSNPN and CDR2 SVGIG (reference sequence).

This clonotype was counted many times. The genes are TRBV3-1 and TRBJ1-6; TRBD1 agrees at 9 bases. V trimming: 2 bases; J trimming: 8 bases; junction bases outside the gene matches: 7. CDR1 LGHDT and CDR2 YNNKEL come from the germline V gene (reference sequence). There are 16 residues in the CDR3. CDR3 DNA sequence: TGTGCCAGCAGCCAAATAGGGACAGGGAGTCATTCACCCCTCCACTTT. Its translation: CASSQIGTGSHSPLHF.

The rearrangement links TRBV9 to TRBJ1-1; D gene uncertain. Trimming cost V 0 bases and J 4 bases, with 7 bases left between them. Germline assignment: CDR1 SGDLS and CDR2 YYNGEE. This CDR3 is 13 amino acids long. The CDR3 sequence: CASSVALGTEAFF. The CDR3 region has the DNA TGTGCCAGCAGCGTAGCTCTCGGCACTGAAGCTTTCTTT.

V gene TRBV11-2 combines with J gene TRBJ2-5; D not certain. This CDR3 has 12 residues. Germline V gene lookup returns CDR1 SGHAT and CDR2 FQNNGV. The ends were cut back, 5 bases at V and 5 bases at J, with 9 bases in the middle. In DNA, the CDR3 is TGTGCCAGCAGCCCCCCGCTTGAGACCCAGTACTTC. Protein sequence: CASSPPLETQYF.

This clonotype was seen repeatedly, ten times or more. This sequence joins TRBV4-1 and TRBJ1-2; the D gene is possibly TRBD1 (6 bases). Germline-derived CDR1 and CDR2 are MGHRA and YSYEKL. V was clipped by 7 bases and J by 4 bases, with 22 bases between them. The CDR3 is made up of 16 amino acids. The CDR3 here is CASKPFRTAASYGYTF. The DNA of the CDR3 is TGCGCCAGCAAACCGTTTCGGACAGCCGCTTCCTATGGCTACACCTTC.

The table lists this clonotype with many counts. This rearrangement joins TRBV29-1 to TRBJ2-1, with TRBD2 matching over 9 bases. The germline V gene has CDR1 SQVTM and CDR2 ANQGSEA. V dropped 4 bases and J dropped 4; count of bases not matched to a gene: 2. CDR3 length equals 13 residues. CDR3 residues: CSVATSGYNEQFF. DNA for the CDR3: TGCAGCGTTGCTACTAGCGGGTACAATGAGCAGTTCTTC.

This chain links TRBV7-2 with TRBJ2-1; 7 bases are a match to TRBD2. Germline-derived CDR1 and CDR2 are SGHTA and FQGNSA. Trimming at V came to 2 bases and at J to 6 bases, leaving 7 bases not matched to a gene. The CDR3 is 15 amino acids. The CDR3 here is CASSLSAGVPNEQFF. The CDR3 nucleotides read TGTGCCAGCAGCTTATCGGCGGGAGTGCCCAATGAGCAGTTCTTC. Using reference TRBV7-2 and TRBJ2-1 for the parts outside the CDR3, the full variable domain is GAGVSQSPSNKVTEKGKDVELRCDPISGHTALYWYRQSLGQGLEFLIYFQGNSAPDKSGLPSDRFSAERTGGSVSTLTIQRTQQEDSAVYLCASSLSAGVPNEQFFGPGTRLTVL.

In this sample, this clonotype turned up many times. The J gene is TRBJ2-7, the V gene TRBV28, with TRBD2 matching over 8 bases. CDR1 and CDR2 (germline): MDHEN, SYDVKM. This CDR3 has 15 amino acids. V was clipped by 4 bases and J by 0 bases; unmatched bases: 5. The CDR3 DNA follows: TGTGCCAGCAGTTCACCGGGACTAGGCTCCTACGAGCAGTACTTC. Amino acid sequence: CASSSPGLGSYEQYF.

This clonotype was detected many times. The chain carries TRBV6-2 or TRBV6-3 and TRBJ2-1; 10 positions match TRBD2. Germline V gives CDR1 MNHEY, CDR2 SVGEGT. The CDR3 spans 13 residues. The junction had 5 bases not matched to a gene; V was cut back by 6 bases and J by 9 bases. The CDR3 DNA sequence: TGTGCCAGCAGACCTAGCGGGAGACTTGAGCAGTTCTTC. Translated, it gives CASRPSGRLEQFF.